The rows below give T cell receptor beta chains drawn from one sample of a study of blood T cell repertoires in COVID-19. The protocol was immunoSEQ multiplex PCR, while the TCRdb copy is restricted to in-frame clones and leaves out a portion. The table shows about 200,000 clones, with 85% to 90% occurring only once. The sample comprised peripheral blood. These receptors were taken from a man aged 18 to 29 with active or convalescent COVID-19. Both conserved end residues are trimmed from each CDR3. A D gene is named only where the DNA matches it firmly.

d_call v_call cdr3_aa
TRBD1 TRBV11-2 ASSAGTGMVIGQF
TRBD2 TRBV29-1 SVGRTSGAYEQY
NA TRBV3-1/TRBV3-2 ASSQAMDSYGYT
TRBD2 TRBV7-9 ASSLEAGRVTETQY
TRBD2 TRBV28 ASAPPTGGTSGRTSQETQY
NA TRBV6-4 ASSVVPGTDTQY
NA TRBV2 ASSPPEASYGYT
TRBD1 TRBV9 ASSAIQGADGYT
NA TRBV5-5 ASSWGGGANTEAF
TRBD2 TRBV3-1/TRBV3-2 ASSQGAGLGYDEQF
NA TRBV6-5 ASKRGGSSYNEQF
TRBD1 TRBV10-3 AISEQGEPAYEQY
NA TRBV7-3 ASSPGLDSGNTIY
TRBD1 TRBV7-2 ASSPPDRVAYEQY
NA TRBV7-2 ASSPRSGRVNEQF
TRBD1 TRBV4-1 ASSQDQGADEQY
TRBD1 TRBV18 ASSQGQVAAF